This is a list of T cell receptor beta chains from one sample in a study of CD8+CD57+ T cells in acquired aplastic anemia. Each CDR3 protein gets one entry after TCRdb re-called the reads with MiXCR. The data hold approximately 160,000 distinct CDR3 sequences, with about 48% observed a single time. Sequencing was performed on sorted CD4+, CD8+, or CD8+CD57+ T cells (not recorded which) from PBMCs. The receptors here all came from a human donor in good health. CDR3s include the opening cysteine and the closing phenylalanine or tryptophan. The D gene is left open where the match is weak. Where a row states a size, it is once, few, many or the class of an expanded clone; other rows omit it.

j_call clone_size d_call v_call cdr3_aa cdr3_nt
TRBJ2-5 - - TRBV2 CASSSPAETQYF TGTGCCAGCAGCTCCCCGGCGGAGACCCAGTACTTC
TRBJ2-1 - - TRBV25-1 CAGSEDHYGSRSYNEQFF TGTGCCGGCAGTGAAGACCACTACGGGTCGAGGTCCTACAATGAGCAGTTCTTC
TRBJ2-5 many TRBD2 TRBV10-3 CAISDPTSGVGQTQYF TGTGCCATCAGTGACCCGACTAGCGGGGTCGGTCAGACCCAGTACTTC
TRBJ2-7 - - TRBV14 CASSQVESNYEQYF TGTGCCAGCAGCCAAGTTGAGAGCAACTACGAGCAGTACTTC
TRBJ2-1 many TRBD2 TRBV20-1 CSARTSGSSMGSYNEQFF TGCAGTGCACGGACTAGCGGGAGTTCTATGGGTTCCTACAATGAGCAGTTCTTC
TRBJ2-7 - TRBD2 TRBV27 CASRPQGLAGAYEQYF TGTGCCAGCAGGCCCCAGGGACTAGCGGGAGCCTACGAGCAGTACTTC
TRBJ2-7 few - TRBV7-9 CASSDGKIYEQYF TGTGCCAGCAGCGATGGGAAGATCTACGAGCAGTACTTC
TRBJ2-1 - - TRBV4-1 CASSQPGLTNNEQFF TGCGCCAGCAGCCAGCCCGGACTGACAAACAATGAGCAGTTCTTC
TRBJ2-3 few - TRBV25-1 CASSEYSTSTDAQYF TGTGCCAGCAGTGAATACTCCACCTCCACAGATGCGCAGTATTTT
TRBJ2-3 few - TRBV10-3 CAISESWGSTDTQYF TGTGCCATCAGTGAGTCGTGGGGTAGCACAGATACGCAGTATTTT
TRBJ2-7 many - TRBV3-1 CASSRLGGYEQYF TGTGCCAGCAGCCGCTTAGGAGGATACGAGCAGTACTTC
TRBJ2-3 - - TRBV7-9 CASSLEVDTQYF TGTGCCAGCAGCCTAGAAGTTGATACGCAGTATTTT
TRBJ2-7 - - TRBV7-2 CASSPGYGYEQYF TGTGCCAGCAGCCCGGGCTACGGCTACGAGCAGTACTTC
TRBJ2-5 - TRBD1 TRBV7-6 CASSLGAGGRQETQYF TGTGCCAGCAGCTTAGGTGCAGGGGGCAGGCAAGAGACCCAGTACTTC